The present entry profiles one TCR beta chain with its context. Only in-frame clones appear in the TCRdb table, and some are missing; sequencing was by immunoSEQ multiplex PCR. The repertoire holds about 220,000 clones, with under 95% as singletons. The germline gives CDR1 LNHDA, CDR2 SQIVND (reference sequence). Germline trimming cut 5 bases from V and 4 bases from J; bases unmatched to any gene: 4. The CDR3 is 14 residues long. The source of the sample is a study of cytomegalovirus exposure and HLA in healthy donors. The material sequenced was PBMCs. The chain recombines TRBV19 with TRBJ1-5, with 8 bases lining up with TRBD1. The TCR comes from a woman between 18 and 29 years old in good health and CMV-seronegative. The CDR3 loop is CASSQTGDNQPQHF. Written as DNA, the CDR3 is TGTGCCAGTAGTCAGACAGGGGATAATCAGCCCCAGCATTTT.